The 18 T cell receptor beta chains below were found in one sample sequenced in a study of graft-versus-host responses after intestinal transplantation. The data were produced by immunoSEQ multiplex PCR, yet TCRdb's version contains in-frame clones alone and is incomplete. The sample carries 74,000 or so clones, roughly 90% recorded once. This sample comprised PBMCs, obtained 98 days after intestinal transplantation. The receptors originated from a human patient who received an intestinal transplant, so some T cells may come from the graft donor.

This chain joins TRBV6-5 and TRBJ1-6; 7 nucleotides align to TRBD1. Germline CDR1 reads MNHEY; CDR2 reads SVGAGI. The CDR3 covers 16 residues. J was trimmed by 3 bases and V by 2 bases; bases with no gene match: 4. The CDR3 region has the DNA TGTGCCAGCAGTTACAGACAGGGCTACTATAATTCACCCCTCCACTTT. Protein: CASSYRQGYYNSPLHF.

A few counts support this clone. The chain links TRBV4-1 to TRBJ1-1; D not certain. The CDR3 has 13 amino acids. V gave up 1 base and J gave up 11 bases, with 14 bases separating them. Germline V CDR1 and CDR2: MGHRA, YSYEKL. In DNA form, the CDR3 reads TGCGCCAGCAGCCAAGCGGGCGATTTTGAGGCTTTCTTT. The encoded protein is CASSQAGDFEAFF.

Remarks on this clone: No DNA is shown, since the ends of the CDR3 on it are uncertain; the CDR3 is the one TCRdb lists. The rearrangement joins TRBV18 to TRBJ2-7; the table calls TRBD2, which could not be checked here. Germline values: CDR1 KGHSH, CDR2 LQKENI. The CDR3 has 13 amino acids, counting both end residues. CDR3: CARYTCWGVEQYF.

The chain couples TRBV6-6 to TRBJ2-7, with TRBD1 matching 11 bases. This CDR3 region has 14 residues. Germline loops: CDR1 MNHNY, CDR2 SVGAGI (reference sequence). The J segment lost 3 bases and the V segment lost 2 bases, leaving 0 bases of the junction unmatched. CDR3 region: CASSYGTGGYEQYF. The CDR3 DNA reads TGTGCCAGCAGTTACGGGACAGGGGGCTACGAGCAGTACTTC.

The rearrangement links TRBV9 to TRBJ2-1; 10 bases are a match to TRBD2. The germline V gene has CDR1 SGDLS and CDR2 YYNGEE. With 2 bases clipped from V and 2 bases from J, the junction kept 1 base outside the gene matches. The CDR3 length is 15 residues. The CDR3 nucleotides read TGTGCCAGCAGCGTGGGACTAGCGCCCTACAATGAGCAGTTCTTC. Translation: CASSVGLAPYNEQFF.

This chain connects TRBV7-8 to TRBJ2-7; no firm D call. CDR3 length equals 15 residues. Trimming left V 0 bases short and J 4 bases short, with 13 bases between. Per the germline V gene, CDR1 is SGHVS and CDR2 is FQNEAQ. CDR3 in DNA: TGTGCCAGCAGCTTAGCGCTAAGCTTGTCGTACGAGCAGTACTTC. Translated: CASSLALSLSYEQYF. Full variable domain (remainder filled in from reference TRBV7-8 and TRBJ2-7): GAGVSQSPRYKVAKRGQDVALRCDPISGHVSLFWYQQALGQGPEFLTYFQNEAQLDKSGLPSDRFFAERPEGSVSTLKIQRTQQEDSAVYLCASSLALSLSYEQYFGPGTRLTVT.

Here the CDR3 reads CASSPGTGINYGYTF. The CDR3 bases are TGTGCCAGCTCACCCGGGACAGGGATTAACTATGGCTACACCTTC. The chain joins TRBV18 to TRBJ1-2; 9 bases line up with TRBD1. Germline values: CDR1 KGHSH, CDR2 LQKENI. J gave up 1 base and V 3 bases, and 3 bases lay outside the gene matches. This CDR3 has 15 amino acids.

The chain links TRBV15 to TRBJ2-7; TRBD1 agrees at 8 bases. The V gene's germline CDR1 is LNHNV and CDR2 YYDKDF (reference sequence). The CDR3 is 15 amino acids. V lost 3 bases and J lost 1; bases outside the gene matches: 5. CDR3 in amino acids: CATSRGQVLSYEQYF. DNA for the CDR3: TGTGCCACCAGCAGGGGACAGGTTTTATCCTACGAGCAGTACTTC.

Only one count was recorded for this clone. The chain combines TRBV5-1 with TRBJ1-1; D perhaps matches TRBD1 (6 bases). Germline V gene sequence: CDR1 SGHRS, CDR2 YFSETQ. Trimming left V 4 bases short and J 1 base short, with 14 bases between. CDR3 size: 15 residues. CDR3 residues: CASSITGSGNTEAFF. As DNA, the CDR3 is TGCGCCAGCAGCATTACAGGGAGCGGGAACACTGAAGCTTTCTTT. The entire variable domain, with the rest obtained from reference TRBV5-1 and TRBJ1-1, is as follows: KAGVTQTPRYLIKTRGQQVTLSCSPISGHRSVSWYQQTPGQGLQFLFEYFSETQRNKGNFPGRFSGRQFSNSRSEMNVSTLELGDSALYLCASSITGSGNTEAFFGQGTRLTVV.

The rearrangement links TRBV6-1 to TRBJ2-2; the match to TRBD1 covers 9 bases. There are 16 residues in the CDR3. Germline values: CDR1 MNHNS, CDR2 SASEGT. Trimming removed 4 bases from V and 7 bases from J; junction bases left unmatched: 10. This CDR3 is CASSVTGGHLGGELFF. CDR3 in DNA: TGTGCCAGCAGTGTCACAGGGGGCCACCTCGGCGGGGAGCTGTTTTTT.

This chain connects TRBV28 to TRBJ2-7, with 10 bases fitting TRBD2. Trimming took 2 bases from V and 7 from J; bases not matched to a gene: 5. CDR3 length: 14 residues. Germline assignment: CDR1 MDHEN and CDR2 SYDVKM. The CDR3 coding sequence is TGTGCCAGCAGTTTACAACTAGCGGGAAGAGAGCAGTACTTC. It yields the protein CASSLQLAGREQYF.

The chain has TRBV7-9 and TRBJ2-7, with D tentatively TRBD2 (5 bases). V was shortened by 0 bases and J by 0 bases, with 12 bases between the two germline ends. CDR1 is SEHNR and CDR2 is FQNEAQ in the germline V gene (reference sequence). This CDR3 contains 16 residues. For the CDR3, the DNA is TGTGCCAGCAGCTTAGCTCGGGAACTAAGCTCCTACGAGCAGTACTTC. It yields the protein CASSLARELSSYEQYF.

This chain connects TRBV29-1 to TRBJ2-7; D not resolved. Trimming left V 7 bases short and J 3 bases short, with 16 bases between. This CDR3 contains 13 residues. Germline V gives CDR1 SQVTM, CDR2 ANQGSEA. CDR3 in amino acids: CSARTARGYEQYF. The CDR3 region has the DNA TGCAGCGCTAGAACAGCGCGAGGCTACGAGCAGTACTTC.

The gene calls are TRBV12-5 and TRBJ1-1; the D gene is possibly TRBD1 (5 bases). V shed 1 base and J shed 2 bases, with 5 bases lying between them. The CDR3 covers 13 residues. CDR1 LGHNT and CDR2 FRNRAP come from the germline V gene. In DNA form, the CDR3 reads TGTGCTAGTGGTTTGGGGACAAACACTGAAGCTTTCTTT. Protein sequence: CASGLGTNTEAFF. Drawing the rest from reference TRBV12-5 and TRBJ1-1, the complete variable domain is DARVTQTPRHKVTEMGQEVTMRCQPILGHNTVFWYRQTMMQGLELLAYFRNRAPLDDSGMPKDRFSAEMPDATLATLKIQPSEPRDSAVYFCASGLGTNTEAFFGQGTRLTVV.

The CDR3 DNA reads as TGTGCCAGCAAGAGACTCCCCTCGGTTCACTATGGCTACACCTTC. Translating gives CASKRLPSVHYGYTF. The V gene is TRBV2, the J gene TRBJ1-2; D is unclear. CDR1 is SNHLY and CDR2 is FYNNEI in the germline V gene. The CDR3 runs 15 residues. The V end lost 7 bases, the J end lost 3 bases, and 18 bases lay between the germline ends.

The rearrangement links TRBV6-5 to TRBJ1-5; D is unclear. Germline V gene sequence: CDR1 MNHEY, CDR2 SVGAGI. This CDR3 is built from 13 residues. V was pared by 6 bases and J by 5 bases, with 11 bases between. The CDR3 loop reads CASSAGKHQPQHF. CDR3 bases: TGTGCCAGCAGCGCAGGAAAGCATCAGCCCCAGCATTTT.

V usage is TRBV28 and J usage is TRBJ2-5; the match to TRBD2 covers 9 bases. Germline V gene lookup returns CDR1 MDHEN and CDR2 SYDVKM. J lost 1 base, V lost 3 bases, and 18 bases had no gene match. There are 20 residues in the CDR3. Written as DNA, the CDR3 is TGTGCCAGCAGTTTCCCCCTGACACTAGCGGGCCCGAACCTCCAAGAGACCCAGTACTTC. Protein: CASSFPLTLAGPNLQETQYF.

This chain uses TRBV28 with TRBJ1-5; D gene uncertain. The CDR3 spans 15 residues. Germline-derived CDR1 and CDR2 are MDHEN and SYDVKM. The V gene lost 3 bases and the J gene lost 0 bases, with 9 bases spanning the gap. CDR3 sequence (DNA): TGTGCCAGCAGTTTCGGGCCTTATAGCAATCAGCCCCAGCATTTT. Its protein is CASSFGPYSNQPQHF.